This T cell receptor beta chain was sequenced for a study of CXCR3 chemokines and chemotherapy response in bladder cancer (dated by TCRdb to between 2021 and 2022). Some background on the complete study: The study tested whether activity of the CXCR3 chemokine system within human bladder cancer tumors predicted response to chemotherapy.

The library was generated by PCR. TCRdb lists the instrument as Illumina HiSeq 2500. TCRdb reworked the public reads: Q25 trimming with fastp, MiXCR clone assembly, productive beta chains retained. CDR3 protein duplicates are merged, each entry listing the most common genes and DNA. The sample table lists over a thousand distinct CDR3 sequences, roughly 6% of them with a count of one. In total, the top ten clones hold 15% to 20% of the sample. This clonotype occurred a few times. Its antigen specificity is not known. Nothing much larger sits one base from this clone, and base qualities are not available. The CDR3 starts with the cysteine, ends with the phenylalanine, and has 13 residues. Kept here is only the CDR3 DNA, which spans 39 bases and is read in frame from base 1. Cut back by 4 bases and 6 bases, the V and J ends lie 9 bases apart. CDR1 and CDR2 were assigned from the germline V gene as MGHRA and YSYEKL.

This TCR was recovered from a human donor with bladder cancer that responded to neoadjuvant chemotherapy. The chain joins TRBV4-1 to TRBJ2-2; possibly the D gene is TRBD1, per 5 matching bases. This sample was obtained from a patient whose treatment included neoadjuvant chemotherapy. At the DNA level, the sequence is TGCGCCAGCAGCCTACCCAGGGCCGGGGAGCTGTTTTTT. Its translation is CASSLPRAGELFF.